What follows are 23 T cell receptor beta chains derived from one specimen sequenced in a study of response to subunit inactivated influenza vaccine. TCRdb re-called the RT-PCR reads through MiXCR, storing one row per CDR3 protein. The table includes roughly 540,000 distinct CDR3 sequences, 20% to 25% detected once. The same data also went into a second study, on T cells expressing NK-cell markers. As reported in that work: With UMIs, 5'RACE template switching was used to make TCR beta cDNA.

Source: CD4+ T cells sorted from PBMCs, taken 11 to 12 days after vaccination. The source is a man in his fifties or sixties who received an inactivated influenza vaccine.

The CDR3 bases are TGCAGTGCTATAACCTTCGGGGAGCTGTTTTTT. Translation: CSAITFGELFF. The V and J genes are TRBV20-1 and TRBJ2-2; D is unresolved. The V gene's germline CDR1 is DFQATT and CDR2 SNEGSKA (reference sequence). This CDR3 region has 11 residues. The V gene lost 4 bases and the J gene lost 7 bases, with 7 bases spanning the gap.

This clonotype was detected a few times. This CDR3 is CSVGPSGNEQFF. In DNA, the CDR3 is TGCAGCGTTGGCCCTAGCGGTAATGAGCAGTTCTTC. The genes are TRBV29-1 and TRBJ2-1; 7 nucleotides agree with TRBD2. The CDR3 covers 12 residues. J was trimmed by 7 bases and V by 4 bases; bases with no gene match: 4. CDR1 is SQVTM, CDR2 ANQGSEA, per germline.

The chain couples TRBV5-8 to TRBJ1-4; D may be TRBD1 (5 bases). The germline gives CDR1 SGHTS, CDR2 YDEGEE. Trimming removed 4 bases from V and 13 bases from J, with 17 bases in between. The CDR3 is 13 amino acids. CDR3 region: CASSKRDVRGLFF. CDR3 DNA sequence: TGTGCCAGCAGCAAACGGGACGTACGGGGACTGTTTTTT.

This clonotype has just a few counts. V and J are TRBV6-2 or TRBV6-3 and TRBJ1-1; D is perhaps TRBD1 (6 bases). The germline V gene encodes CDR1 MNHEY and CDR2 SVGEGT. The CDR3 runs to 13 residues. The V and J ends lost 5 bases and 6 bases respectively, with 13 bases between them. The CDR3 reads CASSTSQGSEAFF. The CDR3 region has the DNA TGTGCCAGCAGTACCTCACAGGGTTCTGAAGCTTTCTTT.

This clonotype was detected a few times. The CDR3 loop reads CASSWTSGGSTGELFF. CDR3 sequence (DNA): TGCGCCAGCAGCTGGACTAGCGGGGGAAGTACCGGGGAGCTGTTTTTT. The rearrangement uses TRBV5-1 and TRBJ2-2; 13 bases are a match to TRBD2. The CDR3 is 16 residues long. J was trimmed by 5 bases and V by 3 bases; bases with no gene match: 4. Germline assignment: CDR1 SGHRS and CDR2 YFSETQ.

This clonotype has a handful of counts. The rearrangement joins TRBV14 to TRBJ2-7; 9 nucleotides match TRBD2. The CDR3 loop spans 15 amino acids. The germline CDR1 and CDR2 sequences are SGHDN and FVKESK. Unmatched junction bases numbered 6, after V lost 2 bases and J lost 4 bases. The CDR3 sequence: CASSQHPSGIYEQYF. CDR3 nucleotides: TGTGCCAGCAGCCAACATCCTAGCGGGATATACGAGCAGTACTTC.

The CDR3 region is CASSIQGAPDNEQFF. The CDR3 DNA reads TGCGCCAGCAGCATACAGGGGGCGCCCGACAATGAGCAGTTCTTC. This rearrangement joins TRBV5-1 to TRBJ2-1; 9 positions agree with TRBD1. Germline CDR1 reads SGHRS; CDR2 reads YFSETQ. Unmatched junction bases numbered 7, after V lost 4 bases and J lost 5 bases. The CDR3 length is 15 residues.

CDR3 region: CSARVAGRGSQETQYF. The CDR3 bases are TGCAGTGCTAGAGTGGCGGGGAGGGGTTCTCAAGAGACCCAGTACTTC. The genes are TRBV20-1 and TRBJ2-5; 7 nucleotides match TRBD2. Germline CDR1 DFQATT, CDR2 SNEGSKA (reference sequence). The CDR3 length is 16 residues. Trimming removed 1 base from V and 2 bases from J; junction bases left unmatched: 10.

This clonotype was found a few times. The V and J genes are TRBV20-1 and TRBJ1-4; D remains unclear. V was trimmed by 0 bases and J by 14 bases, leaving 10 bases between them. This CDR3 is built from 11 residues. CDR1 is DFQATT, CDR2 SNEGSKA, per germline (reference sequence). The CDR3 DNA follows: TGCAGTGCTAGAGAAAAGGCTGATCTGTTTTTT. Encoded protein: CSAREKADLFF.

CDR3 amino acids: CSVLSFRTDTQYF. CDR3 nucleotides: TGCAGCGTGCTCAGTTTCCGCACAGATACGCAGTATTTT. The chain links TRBV29-1 to TRBJ2-3; D unresolved. This CDR3 is 13 amino acids long. V dropped 6 bases and J dropped 1 base, with 11 bases sitting between them. Germline V gene sequence: CDR1 SQVTM, CDR2 ANQGSEA.

This clonotype was observed many times. The chain employs TRBV5-1 and TRBJ2-5; D assignment may be TRBD1 or TRBD2 (5 bases each). The CDR3 sequence is 15 residues long. Germline V gene lookup returns CDR1 SGHRS and CDR2 YFSETQ. Trimming removed 0 bases at V and 4 bases at J, with 13 bases between. The CDR3, as DNA: TGCGCCAGCAGCTTGGTTCCCGGGGCCAGAGAGACCCAGTACTTC. This codes for CASSLVPGARETQYF.

The chain joins TRBV5-6 to TRBJ2-3; D is perhaps TRBD2 (6 bases). This CDR3 comprises 13 residues. Trimming cost V 4 bases and J 4 bases, with 10 bases left between them. Germline V gives CDR1 SGHDT, CDR2 YYEEEE. CDR3 in amino acids: CASSPEGSDTQYF. As DNA, the CDR3 is TGTGCCAGCAGCCCGGAGGGGTCAGATACGCAGTATTTT. Full variable domain (remainder filled in from reference TRBV5-6 and TRBJ2-3): DAGVTQSPTHLIKTRGQQVTLRCSPKSGHDTVSWYQQALGQGPQFIFQYYEEEERQRGNFPDRFSGHQFPNYSSELNVNALLLGDSALYLCASSPEGSDTQYFGPGTRLTVL.

Remarks on this clonotype: A much larger clone differs from this one at a single base, so this may be a read error. This chain connects TRBV7-9 to TRBJ2-7; 11 bases match TRBD2. Germline CDR1 is SEHNR and CDR2 is FQNEAQ (reference sequence). The CDR3 extends over 13 amino acids. The CDR3 region is CASSIAGGYEQYF. The CDR3 coding sequence is TGTGCCAGCAGCATAGCGGGGGGGTACGAGCAGTACTTC.

This clonotype was found a few times. V and J are TRBV2 and TRBJ2-3; TRBD2 matches at 7 bases. This CDR3 has 11 residues. Germline V gene data show CDR1 as SNHLY and CDR2 as FYNNEI. The junction had 1 base not matched to a gene; V was cut back by 4 bases and J by 9 bases. The CDR3 here is CASSGGLTQYF. CDR3 DNA: TGTGCCAGCAGTGGGGGACTAACGCAGTATTTT.

This clonotype was counted a few times. The chain links TRBV24-1 to TRBJ2-2, with 8 bases fitting TRBD1. V was clipped by 7 bases and J by 0 bases; unmatched bases: 6. Germline V lookup: CDR1 KGHDR, CDR2 SFDVKD. The CDR3 is 16 residues long. The DNA for the CDR3 is TGTGCCACCAGCCAAGCAGGGGGCCCGAACACCGGGGAGCTGTTTTTT. This gives the protein CATSQAGGPNTGELFF.

The table lists this clonotype with a few counts. This chain uses TRBV6-2 or TRBV6-3 with TRBJ2-6, with 7 bases lining up with TRBD1. With V trimmed by 7 bases and J by 3 bases, 12 bases remained unmatched. The CDR3 runs 17 residues. Looked up from germline, CDR1 is MNHEY and CDR2 is SVGEGT. For the CDR3, the DNA is TGTGCCAGCACTCCGGACAGGAACTCCTTTGGGGCCAACGTCCTGACTTTC. Translation gives CASTPDRNSFGANVLTF.

This clonotype was seen repeatedly, ten times or more. The gene calls are TRBV2 and TRBJ2-1; D call uncertain. V lost 4 bases to trimming and J lost 0 bases, with 10 bases between them. The CDR3 covers 15 residues. Germline CDR1 is SNHLY and CDR2 is FYNNEI. The CDR3 DNA sequence: TGTGCCAGCAGTGTCGAAGGATTCTCCTACAATGAGCAGTTCTTC. Translated: CASSVEGFSYNEQFF.

The gene calls are TRBV28 and TRBJ2-1; D not resolved. Germline CDR1 MDHEN, CDR2 SYDVKM. With 6 bases removed from V and 5 bases from J, the gap between germline ends came to 11 bases. CDR3 length: 13 amino acids. The CDR3 bases are TGTGCCAGCAGCCTCCCAGTGGACAATGAGCAGTTCTTC. Its translation: CASSLPVDNEQFF. Together with reference TRBV28 and TRBJ2-1, the CDR3 gives the full variable domain: DVKVTQSSRYLVKRTGEKVFLECVQDMDHENMFWYRQDPGLGLRLIYFSYDVKMKEKGDIPEGYSVSREKKERFSLILESASTNQTSMYLCASSLPVDNEQFFGPGTRLTVL.

This clonotype was found a few times. V and J are TRBV20-1 and TRBJ1-6, with no clear D. The CDR3 consists of 15 residues. Trimming cost V 2 bases and J 7 bases, with 15 bases left between them. Germline V gene sequence: CDR1 DFQATT, CDR2 SNEGSKA (reference sequence). The CDR3 sequence is CSARSHLGSNSPLHF. As DNA, the CDR3 is TGCAGTGCTAGATCTCACCTAGGGTCGAATTCACCCCTCCACTTT.

The chain recombines TRBV15 with TRBJ2-3; 7 bases line up with TRBD2. The germline V gene has CDR1 LNHNV and CDR2 YYDKDF (reference sequence). The CDR3 loop spans 15 amino acids. After removal of 4 bases from V and 3 bases from J, the junction contained 7 bases not matched to a gene. CDR3 amino acids: CATSTRREGTDTQYF. Here the CDR3 DNA reads TGTGCCACCAGCACTCGGAGGGAGGGAACAGATACGCAGTATTTT.

This clonotype was picked up a small number of times. The chain employs TRBV7-2 and TRBJ1-4; D remains ambiguous. The CDR3 sequence is 13 residues long. CDR1 is SGHTA and CDR2 is FQGNSA in the germline V gene. V gave up 5 bases and J gave up 7 bases, with 11 bases separating them. Here the CDR3 DNA reads TGTGCCAGCAGCCGGGCTAGCGGTGAAAAACTGTTTTTT. It translates to CASSRASGEKLFF. Combining the CDR3 with reference TRBV7-2 and TRBJ1-4 gives the whole variable domain GAGVSQSPSNKVTEKGKDVELRCDPISGHTALYWYRQSLGQGLEFLIYFQGNSAPDKSGLPSDRFSAERTGGSVSTLTIQRTQQEDSAVYLCASSRASGEKLFFGSGTQLSVL.

This clonotype is a singleton in its sample. The gene calls are TRBV12-3 or TRBV12-4 and TRBJ2-6, with TRBD1 as a possible D gene (6 bases). The V end was cut by 6 bases, the J end by 0 bases, with 9 bases between. This CDR3 has 15 residues. CDR3 region: CASRDSFSGANVLTF. CDR3 coding DNA: TGTGCCAGCAGGGACAGTTTCTCTGGGGCCAACGTCCTGACTTTC.

The rearrangement uses TRBV4-2 and TRBJ1-4; D may be TRBD1 (5 bases). V was shortened by 0 bases and J by 8 bases, with 16 bases between the two germline ends. CDR1 is LGHNA, CDR2 YNFKEQ, per germline. The CDR3 consists of 16 residues. CDR3: CASSQDLTRGWEKLFF. The CDR3 nucleotides are TGTGCCAGCAGCCAAGATCTAACACGGGGGTGGGAAAAACTGTTTTTT.